The 21 T cell receptor beta chains below come from one sample, sequenced in a study of T cells in Graves' hyperthyroidism and ophthalmopathy. Using RNA transcripts as the source, TCR beta CDR3 regions were amplified. In the first-round RT-PCR of the TCR CDR3, the HTBI primer set was used. TCRdb analysed the multiplex PCR reads with MiXCR anew, one entry per CDR3 protein. In the table there are 200,000 to 250,000 distinct CDR3 sequences, roughly 17% of which are singletons. Sequencing input: blood. The source of these receptors is a woman between 50 and 59 years old with Graves' hyperthyroidism.

The chain carries TRBV7-3 and TRBJ2-2, with TRBD2 identical over 7 bases. The germline CDR1 and CDR2 sequences are SGHTA and FQGTGA. This CDR3 contains 14 residues. Germline trimming cut 5 bases from V and 7 bases from J; bases unmatched to any gene: 7. CDR3 nucleotide sequence: TGTGCCAGCAGCCACTATCGGGGGGACGGGGAGCTGTTTTTT. Protein product: CASSHYRGDGELFF. Combining the CDR3 with reference TRBV7-3 and TRBJ2-2 gives the whole variable domain GAGVSQTPSNKVTEKGKYVELRCDPISGHTALYWYRQSLGQGPEFLIYFQGTGAADDSGLPNDRFFAVRPEGSVSTLKIQRTERGDSAVYLCASSHYRGDGELFFGEGSRLTVL.

This clonotype was counted ten times or more. The V and J genes are TRBV3-1 and TRBJ1-1, with D maybe TRBD1 (5 bases). CDR1 and CDR2 (germline): LGHDT, YNNKEL (reference sequence). Trimming removed 3 bases at V and 1 base at J, with 9 bases between. The CDR3 contains 14 residues. CDR3 nucleotide sequence: TGTGCCAGCAGCCACCGGACAAGGAACACTGAAGCTTTCTTT. Amino acid sequence: CASSHRTRNTEAFF.

This clonotype was seen ten or more times. The chain recombines TRBV20-1 with TRBJ1-5; possible D gene TRBD1, 5 bases. CDR1 is DFQATT and CDR2 is SNEGSKA in the germline V gene (reference sequence). Trimming left V 6 bases short and J 0 bases short, with 18 bases between. The CDR3 extends over 16 amino acids. CDR3 region: CSARTGTGYSNQPQHF. The CDR3, as DNA: TGCAGTGCAAGAACGGGAACAGGTTATAGCAATCAGCCCCAGCATTTT.

Many counts were recorded for this clonotype. The chain links TRBV7-2 to TRBJ2-3; possible D gene TRBD2, 5 bases. CDR1 is SGHTA, CDR2 FQGNSA, per germline. CDR3 length equals 16 residues. With 4 bases removed from V and 2 bases from J, the gap between germline ends came to 16 bases. Written as DNA, the CDR3 is TGTGCCAGCAGCTCGATCGCGTTGGACTTCACAGATACGCAGTATTTT. Translating it yields CASSSIALDFTDTQYF.

The table lists this clonotype with a few counts. V is TRBV19 and J is TRBJ1-1, with D unresolved. The CDR3 consists of 15 residues. Trimming pared 8 bases from V and 5 bases from J, leaving 21 bases between. Germline V gene data show CDR1 as LNHDA and CDR2 as SQIVND (reference sequence). In DNA form, the CDR3 reads TGTGCCAGTCGGGCACCTTATCCTAAGGAGACTGAAGCTTTCTTT. Residues: CASRAPYPKETEAFF.

Ten or more counts support this clonotype. The J gene is TRBJ2-7, the V gene TRBV7-2; D is tentatively TRBD1 or TRBD2 (5 bases each). Germline V gene sequence: CDR1 SGHTA, CDR2 FQGNSA. V was pared by 3 bases and J by 2 bases, with 17 bases between. CDR3 length: 16 residues. For the CDR3, the DNA is TGTGCCAGCAGCTTTTATGAGGGGCAAATTCCCTACGAGCAGTACTTC. This codes for CASSFYEGQIPYEQYF. The variable domain in full, with the rest retrieved from reference TRBV7-2 and TRBJ2-7, is GAGVSQSPSNKVTEKGKDVELRCDPISGHTALYWYRQSLGQGLEFLIYFQGNSAPDKSGLPSDRFSAERTGGSVSTLTIQRTQQEDSAVYLCASSFYEGQIPYEQYFGPGTRLTVT.

Ten or more counts support this clonotype. The chain recombines TRBV12-3 or TRBV12-4 with TRBJ2-1, with D perhaps being TRBD1 or TRBD2 (5 bases each). CDR3 length: 15 amino acids. V lost 4 bases and J lost 4, with 14 bases in between. CDR3 region: CASSWGPREYNEQFF. The DNA of the CDR3 is TGTGCCAGCAGTTGGGGCCCGAGGGAGTACAATGAGCAGTTCTTC.

The chain combines TRBV7-9 with TRBJ2-1; D is unclear. The V gene lost 4 bases and the J gene lost 14 bases, with 3 bases spanning the gap. The length of the CDR3 is 8 residues. Germline values: CDR1 SEHNR, CDR2 FQNEAQ (reference sequence). As DNA, the CDR3 is TGTGCCAGCAGCTCAGAGTTCTTC. Translated, it gives CASSSEFF. Combining the CDR3 with reference TRBV7-9 and TRBJ2-1 gives the whole variable domain DTGVSQNPRHKITKRGQNVTFRCDPISEHNRLYWYRQTLGQGPEFLTYFQNEAQLEKSRLLSDRFSAERPKGSFSTLEIQRTEQGDSAMYLCASSSEFFGPGTRLTVL.

V is TRBV13 and J is TRBJ1-1; tentatively, D is TRBD1 (6 bases). Germline assignment: CDR1 PRHDT and CDR2 FYEKMQ (reference sequence). Trimming stripped 4 bases from V and 8 bases from J, with 11 bases between. The CDR3 is 12 residues long. The DNA for the CDR3 is TGTGCCAGCAGCTCAATCAGGGGCGAAGCTTTCTTT. It is translated as CASSSIRGEAFF.

Regarding this clonotype: This may be a read error, as it is one base from a much larger clone. V gene TRBV7-3 combines with J gene TRBJ2-1; 9 nucleotides agree with TRBD2. The V gene's germline CDR1 is SGHTA and CDR2 FQGTGA. The CDR3 consists of 15 residues. As DNA, the CDR3 is TGTGCCAGCAGCCCCCTAGCGGGACTATACAATGAGCAGTCCTTC. It translates to CASSPLAGLYNEQSF. The variable domain in full, completed from reference TRBV7-3 and TRBJ2-1, reads GAGVSQTPSNKVTEKGKYVELRCDPISGHTALYWYRQSLGQGPEFLIYFQGTGAADDSGLPNDRFFAVRPEGSVSTLKIQRTERGDSAVYLCASSPLAGLYNEQSFGPGTRLTVL.

This clonotype was observed at least ten times. The chain carries TRBV6-1 and TRBJ2-7; TRBD2 matches 11 bases. The germline CDR1 and CDR2 sequences are MNHNS and SASEGT. There are 14 residues in the CDR3. The trim removed 5 bases at V and 5 bases at J, leaving 5 bases unmatched. The CDR3 reads CASSRLAGTNEQYF. As DNA, the CDR3 is TGTGCCAGCAGTCGACTAGCGGGGACCAACGAGCAGTACTTC.

This clonotype was recorded a few times. The genes are TRBV20-1 and TRBJ2-1, with 8 nucleotides matching TRBD1. Germline CDR1 and CDR2: DFQATT and SNEGSKA (reference sequence). The CDR3 loop spans 14 amino acids. V lost 5 bases, J lost 4 bases, and 7 bases stayed unmatched. The CDR3 reads CSAPGRGQYNEQFF. CDR3 sequence (DNA): TGCAGTGCTCCCGGCAGGGGGCAATACAATGAGCAGTTCTTC.

V gene TRBV27 combines with J gene TRBJ1-4; D might be TRBD1 (5 bases). CDR1 and CDR2 (germline): MNHEY, SMNVEV (reference sequence). Trimming shortened V by 3 bases and J by 7 bases, and 12 bases separated the two germline ends. This CDR3 has 14 amino acids. The CDR3 nucleotides read TGTGCCAGCAGTTTTATGGGGGAGGGTGAAAAACTGTTTTTT. It is translated as CASSFMGEGEKLFF.

The chain joins TRBV2 to TRBJ2-2; TRBD2 matches 7 bases. The germline V gene encodes CDR1 SNHLY and CDR2 FYNNEI. The CDR3 covers 15 residues. The junction had 8 bases not matched to a gene; V was cut back by 6 bases and J by 4 bases. For the CDR3, the DNA is TGTGCCAGCAGGGGGCGGGAGAGGGGCACCGGGGAGCTGTTTTTT. It yields the protein CASRGRERGTGELFF. Full variable domain (outside the CDR3, taken from reference TRBV2 and TRBJ2-2): EPEVTQTPSHQVTQMGQEVILRCVPISNHLYFYWYRQILGQKVEFLVSFYNNEISEKSEIFDDQFSVERPDGSNFTLKIRSTKLEDSAMYFCASRGRERGTGELFFGEGSRLTVL.

The rearrangement joins TRBV20-1 to TRBJ1-6; a possible D gene is TRBD1 (5 bases). The CDR3 sequence is 14 residues long. V gave up 5 bases and J gave up 7 bases, with 15 bases separating them. CDR1 DFQATT and CDR2 SNEGSKA come from the germline V gene (reference sequence). CDR3 nucleotide sequence: TGCAGTGCTCCCCCGGGGGGGATCAATTCACCCCTCCACTTT. This translates into CSAPPGGINSPLHF.

The J gene is TRBJ2-1, the V gene TRBV7-3, with D possibly matching TRBD1 (6 bases). The CDR3 contains 15 residues. V gave up 4 bases and J gave up 3 bases, with 13 bases separating them. Germline V gene sequence: CDR1 SGHTA, CDR2 FQGTGA. As DNA, the CDR3 is TGTGCCAGCAGCTCGGGACATCTGTACTACAATGAGCAGTTCTTC. It translates to CASSSGHLYYNEQFF.

This clonotype was counted between two and nine times. CDR3 loop: CASGQGIVETQYF. CDR3 DNA sequence: TGTGCCAGCGGACAGGGGATCGTGGAGACCCAGTACTTC. The chain uses TRBV28 and TRBJ2-5, with 9 bases identical to TRBD1. The CDR3 contains 13 residues. Germline CDR1 reads MDHEN; CDR2 reads SYDVKM. Trimming at V came to 8 bases and at J to 5 bases, leaving 6 bases not matched to a gene.

This clonotype showed up many times. The V call is TRBV12-5, the J call TRBJ2-3, with 10 bases that match TRBD1. The V and J ends lost 10 bases and 2 bases, in that order; junction bases with no gene match: 6. The V gene's germline CDR1 is LGHNT and CDR2 FRNRAP. CDR3 length: 14 residues. The CDR3 coding sequence is TGTGCTACAGGACAGGGGGGAGACACAGATACGCAGTATTTT. This translates into CATGQGGDTDTQYF.

This clonotype occurred many times. V and J are TRBV28 and TRBJ2-7; D is tentatively TRBD1 or TRBD2 (5 bases each). Germline V gene data show CDR1 as MDHEN and CDR2 as SYDVKM. V lost 6 bases and J lost 4, with 10 bases in between. The CDR3 loop spans 12 amino acids. The CDR3 sequence is CASSFGTYEQYF. In nucleotides, the CDR3 is TGTGCCAGCAGCTTCGGGACGTACGAGCAGTACTTC.

In its sample, this clonotype was seen many times. V is TRBV6-4 and J is TRBJ2-5; 9 bases match TRBD2. Germline V gives CDR1 MRHNA, CDR2 SNTAGT. The CDR3 is 16 residues long. V lost 8 bases and J lost 0; bases outside the gene matches: 10. The CDR3 DNA follows: TGTGCCAGCGGCGCTAGCGGGACGTGGTACCAAGAGACCCAGTACTTC. Its protein product is CASGASGTWYQETQYF.

Note on this clonotype: A much larger clone differs by one base, so this may be a read error. In DNA form, the CDR3 reads TGCAGCGTTGAGCTGGGACTAGGGTTGGCCGATGAGCAGTACTTC. Encoded protein: CSVELGLGLADEQYF. V gene TRBV29-1 combines with J gene TRBJ2-7; 8 bases agree with TRBD2. CDR3 length: 15 residues. V dropped 3 bases and J dropped 7; count of bases not matched to a gene: 14. Germline V gives CDR1 SQVTM, CDR2 ANQGSEA.